This T cell receptor beta chain was retrieved from a study of blood T cells in healthy people across ages. The study's findings and limits: The long-lived group displayed more naive CD4+ cells, plus higher diversity, than the aged donors did.

A sample-barcoded 5' primer and a J-beta primer mix were used in a second PCR of roughly 7 to 11 cycles. TCRdb ran MiXCR on the 5' RACE reads and lists one entry per CDR3 protein. Among 980,000 or so distinct CDR3 sequences listed, roughly 43% were seen once. Comments on this clonotype: Antigen: not known.

Germline lookup yields CDR1 DFQATT and CDR2 SNEGSKA (reference sequence). The CDR3 covers 15 residues. Trimming took off 0 bases at V and 4 bases at J, with 10 bases between the two ends. This clonotype was sampled from a man aged 30 to 39 in good health. The chain recombines TRBV20-1 with TRBJ2-6; D is undetermined. Sequencing was done on a sample of blood. CDR3 bases: TGCAGTGCTAGAGATCAGAGTACGGGGGCCAACGTCCTGACTTTC. This translates into CSARDQSTGANVLTF.